This T cell receptor beta chain was sequenced for a study of blood T cell repertoires in COVID-19. As for the study in general: Both acute and convalescent COVID-19 samples were obtained from the United States, Italy and Spain.

Germline lookup yields CDR1 LNHDA and CDR2 SQIVND (reference sequence). The CDR3 contains 13 residues. Trimming removed 7 bases at V and 5 bases at J, with 14 bases between. Everyone who took part was 18 to 89 years old, and they came from 24 US areas. Which cohort a participant joined came from the clinical history participants gave. The repertoire was sequenced with immunoSEQ multiplex PCR; TCRdb's copy has only in-frame clones and lacks some. This sample has about 200,000 clones, with 86% found just once. The receptor's source is a middle-aged man with acute COVID-19. The V and J genes are TRBV19 and TRBJ1-2; possible D gene TRBD1, 5 bases. The sequencing input was PBMCs or T cells enriched from blood (not recorded which). DNA of the CDR3: TGTGCCAGTACCTCAGGCGGGGGGTATGGCTACACCTTC. Amino acid sequence: CASTSGGGYGYTF. Combining the CDR3 with reference TRBV19 and TRBJ1-2 gives the whole variable domain DGGITQSPKYLFRKEGQNVTLSCEQNLNHDAMYWYRQDPGQGLRLIYYSQIVNDFQKGDIAEGYSVSREKKESFPLTVTSAQKNPTAFYLCASTSGGGYGYTFGSGTRLTVV.